Sequencing of this T cell receptor (beta chain) was carried out in a study of vaccination effects on CD4 cells after COVID-19. Study-wide context: Before sequencing, viral peptide pools were used by the ViraFEST assay to expand antigen-specific CD4+ T cells.

General study results and limits: The study, lacking early post-infection timepoints, had few convalescent patients.

Following a roughly 11-day culture, CD4+ T cells were purified. The authors exchanged half the medium for IL-2 medium on days 3 and 7. J lost 6 bases, V lost 5 bases, and 5 bases had no gene match. Germline values: CDR1 SGHTA, CDR2 FQGNSA. The CDR3 is 14 amino acids. TCRdb's copy holds only in-frame clones and misses some; the assay was immunoSEQ multiplex PCR. The table records around 46,000 clones, roughly three fifths of them present only once. Comments on this clone: Its antigen is unidentified.

The sample consisted of CD4+ T cells from PBMCs cultured without peptide, taken before COVID-19 vaccination. The sequence derives from a human donor who received a COVID-19 vaccine. This chain links TRBV7-2 with TRBJ2-4, with 9 positions matching TRBD1. The CDR3 DNA reads TGTGCCAGCAGCCCCTGGGGACAGGGAAACATTCAGTACTTC. Its translation: CASSPWGQGNIQYF.